These 24 T cell receptor beta chains share one sample of origin, sequenced in a study of identifying expanded T cells in peripheral blood. Assay used: immunoSEQ multiplex PCR; TCRdb lists only in-frame clones, some missing. The sample records some 120,000 clones, roughly 82% being singletons. The specimen sequenced was blood. All receptors derive from a person aged 18 to 70 in good health.

This clone was picked up a small number of times. The chain combines TRBV13 with TRBJ1-1; D possibly corresponds to TRBD1 (6 bases). V gave up 0 bases and J gave up 7 bases, with 12 bases separating them. The CDR3 covers 14 residues. Germline lookup yields CDR1 PRHDT and CDR2 FYEKMQ (reference sequence). The CDR3 protein is CASSLGSGVGEAFF. The CDR3 DNA follows: TGTGCCAGCAGCTTAGGCTCAGGGGTCGGTGAAGCTTTCTTT.

The V and J genes are TRBV4-1 and TRBJ2-1; 7 nucleotides match TRBD1. The CDR3 consists of 13 residues. Trimming removed 3 bases from V and 4 bases from J; junction bases left unmatched: 0. The germline CDR1 and CDR2 sequences are MGHRA and YSYEKL. CDR3 residues: CASSQTGYNEQFF. The CDR3, as DNA: TGCGCCAGCAGCCAGACAGGGTACAATGAGCAGTTCTTC.

This clone came up once. The rearrangement uses TRBV7-6 and TRBJ1-2; TRBD1 aligns across 10 bases. V lost 5 bases, J lost 8 bases, and 11 bases stayed unmatched. CDR3 length: 15 amino acids. Germline V gene sequence: CDR1 SGHVS, CDR2 FNYEAQ. CDR3 sequence: CASSPHLTGGEGYTF. CDR3 nucleotide sequence: TGTGCCAGCAGCCCCCACCTGACAGGGGGCGAAGGCTACACCTTC. The full variable domain, with the rest looked up from reference TRBV7-6 and TRBJ1-2, is GAGVSQSPRYKVTKRGQDVALRCDPISGHVSLYWYRQALGQGPEFLTYFNYEAQQDKSGLPNDRFSAERPEGSISTLTIQRTEQRDSAMYRCASSPHLTGGEGYTFGSGTRLTVV.

The chain combines TRBV2 with TRBJ1-5, with a tentative D call TRBD1 (6 bases). Germline CDR1 is SNHLY and CDR2 is FYNNEI. V was clipped by 8 bases and J by 1 base, with 15 bases between them. The CDR3 runs to 15 residues. CDR3 amino acids: CASLRDIGSNQPQHF. As DNA, the CDR3 is TGTGCCAGCCTTAGGGACATCGGGAGCAATCAGCCCCAGCATTTT.

The chain uses TRBV5-6 and TRBJ1-1; possibly TRBD1 for D (6 bases). The CDR3 is 14 amino acids. The V end was cut by 5 bases, the J end by 7 bases, with 18 bases between. The germline V gene has CDR1 SGHDT and CDR2 YYEEEE. The CDR3 spells CASRVVGGRLEAFF. The CDR3 DNA reads TGTGCCAGCAGGGTGGTAGGGGGGCGTCTTGAAGCTTTCTTT.

The chain combines TRBV7-2 with TRBJ2-5; D may be TRBD1 (5 bases). Per the germline V gene, CDR1 is SGHTA and CDR2 is FQGNSA. The V and J ends lost 1 base and 4 bases respectively, with 7 bases between them. The CDR3 length is 13 residues. DNA for the CDR3: TGTGCCAGCAGCTTAGTAGGGGCAGAGACCCAGTACTTC. Translation gives CASSLVGAETQYF.

This clone has only one observation. The gene calls are TRBV12-5 and TRBJ2-2; no clear D. With 0 bases removed from V and 0 bases from J, the gap between germline ends came to 14 bases. The germline gives CDR1 LGHNT, CDR2 FRNRAP. The CDR3 sequence is 18 residues long. CDR3 protein: CASGLVWNSQTNTGELFF. The CDR3 coding sequence is TGTGCTAGTGGTTTGGTATGGAATTCACAGACGAACACCGGGGAGCTGTTTTTT.

V usage is TRBV7-9 and J usage is TRBJ1-6, with D uncertain. The CDR3 has 15 residues. Germline values: CDR1 SEHNR, CDR2 FQNEAQ (reference sequence). V lost 1 base and J 8 bases, leaving 12 bases between the germline ends. The CDR3 coding sequence is TGTGCCAGCAGCTTAGAGGCGGTCGGGTATTCACCCCTCCACTTT. Its protein product is CASSLEAVGYSPLHF.

V is TRBV11-2 and J is TRBJ2-7, with TRBD2 identical over 11 bases. V gave up 5 bases and J gave up 6 bases; unmatched junction bases: 3. CDR3 size: 13 residues. The V gene's germline CDR1 is SGHAT and CDR2 FQNNGV. CDR3 in amino acids: CASSDGLAGEQYF. CDR3 sequence (DNA): TGTGCCAGCAGCGACGGACTAGCGGGCGAGCAGTACTTC.

The V gene is TRBV19, the J gene TRBJ2-2, with 8 bases aligning to TRBD1. Germline lookup yields CDR1 LNHDA and CDR2 SQIVND (reference sequence). With V trimmed by 2 bases and J by 2 bases, 16 bases remained unmatched. This CDR3 has 20 amino acids. The CDR3 nucleotides are TGTGCCAGTAGTATAACGGCCCTGGGGCCTGGACAGGGTAACACCGGGGAGCTGTTTTTT. Its protein product is CASSITALGPGQGNTGELFF. The complete variable domain, with remaining parts taken from reference TRBV19 and TRBJ2-2, reads DGGITQSPKYLFRKEGQNVTLSCEQNLNHDAMYWYRQDPGQGLRLIYYSQIVNDFQKGDIAEGYSVSREKKESFPLTVTSAQKNPTAFYLCASSITALGPGQGNTGELFFGEGSRLTVL.

The V call is TRBV10-1, the J call TRBJ1-1, with no clear D. From germline, CDR1 is WNHNN and CDR2 SYGVQD (reference sequence). V lost 2 bases and J lost 4, with 17 bases in between. This CDR3 spans 16 amino acids. The CDR3 sequence is CASSEEGGVSATEAFF. CDR3 DNA: TGCGCCAGCAGTGAGGAGGGAGGAGTGTCGGCCACTGAAGCTTTCTTT.

The J gene is TRBJ2-2, the V gene TRBV9; D may be TRBD1 or TRBD2 (5 bases each). The germline gives CDR1 SGDLS, CDR2 YYNGEE. This CDR3 spans 13 amino acids. The germline V and J ends were trimmed by 7 bases and 6 bases, with 13 bases remaining between them. In DNA, the CDR3 is TGTGCCAGCGGGTTGAGAGGGGCCGGGGAGCTGTTTTTT. Amino acids: CASGLRGAGELFF.

This chain connects TRBV9 to TRBJ1-2, with 7 bases identical to TRBD1. Germline CDR1 SGDLS, CDR2 YYNGEE. CDR3 length: 13 amino acids. V was clipped by 6 bases and J by 5 bases; unmatched bases: 7. For the CDR3, the DNA is TGTGCCAGCAACAGAGGGGGCGGTTATGGCTACACCTTC. As protein: CASNRGGGYGYTF.

Only one count was recorded for this clone. The chain joins TRBV7-2 to TRBJ1-2, with TRBD1 identical over 7 bases. The V gene end was trimmed by 1 base and the J gene end by 1 base; junction bases not matched to a gene: 3. CDR1 and CDR2 from the germline V gene are SGHTA and FQGNSA. The CDR3 loop spans 15 amino acids. CDR3 coding DNA: TGTGCCAGCAGCTTAGGAGCAGGGGGTAACTATGGCTACACCTTC. Protein: CASSLGAGGNYGYTF.

The chain recombines TRBV5-8 with TRBJ1-5; D remains unclear. The CDR3 totals 17 residues. The V and J ends lost 0 bases and 6 bases respectively, with 19 bases between them. Germline V gives CDR1 SGHTS, CDR2 YDEGEE. CDR3 DNA sequence: TGTGCCAGCAGCTTGGTACTTAGCGGGGTTAAGGGTCAGCCCCAGCATTTT. Translation: CASSLVLSGVKGQPQHF.

The chain carries TRBV9 and TRBJ2-7; D possibly corresponds to TRBD2 (6 bases). Per the germline V gene, CDR1 is SGDLS and CDR2 is YYNGEE. The CDR3 runs to 15 residues. The V end lost 0 bases, the J end lost 2 bases, and 12 bases lay between the germline ends. The chain's CDR3 is CASSVGGGTPYEQYF. CDR3 bases: TGTGCCAGCAGCGTAGGCGGCGGGACCCCCTACGAGCAGTACTTC.

This chain links TRBV7-9 with TRBJ1-1; a weak D match, TRBD1 (5 bases). V gave up 1 base and J gave up 2 bases, with 11 bases separating them. The CDR3 spans 15 residues. The germline V gene has CDR1 SEHNR and CDR2 FQNEAQ (reference sequence). The CDR3 nucleotides are TGTGCCAGCAGCTTAGATCTGACAGCTAACACTGAAGCTTTCTTT. Residues: CASSLDLTANTEAFF.

This clone was picked up a small number of times. This rearrangement joins TRBV11-2 to TRBJ2-7; tentative D call: TRBD1 (5 bases). Looked up from germline, CDR1 is SGHAT and CDR2 is FQNNGV. The CDR3 extends over 16 amino acids. Trimming left V 0 bases short and J 2 bases short, with 14 bases between. CDR3 bases: TGTGCCAGCAGCTTAGAAGGCAGGGTGGGCCCCTACGAGCAGTACTTC. Amino acids: CASSLEGRVGPYEQYF.

This clone was found a few times. The V call is TRBV7-9, the J call TRBJ1-1; D is unresolved. Trimming pared 6 bases from V and 1 base from J, leaving 12 bases between. This CDR3 is 14 amino acids long. Looked up from germline, CDR1 is SEHNR and CDR2 is FQNEAQ (reference sequence). CDR3 sequence reads: CASSKSAANTEAFF. In nucleotides, the CDR3 is TGTGCCAGCAGTAAGTCCGCCGCGAACACTGAAGCTTTCTTT.

The rearrangement links TRBV14 to TRBJ1-2; D might be TRBD1 (5 bases). The CDR3 runs to 16 residues. In germline, CDR1 is SGHDN, CDR2 FVKESK. The V gene lost 0 bases and the J gene lost 4 bases, with 15 bases spanning the gap. Here the CDR3 DNA reads TGTGCCAGCAGCCAAGATAAAGACAGTTCACGCTATGGCTACACCTTC. Its translation: CASSQDKDSSRYGYTF.

The chain joins TRBV27 to TRBJ2-3, with unresolved D. Germline CDR1 and CDR2: MNHEY and SMNVEV (reference sequence). Between the trimmed V and J ends, which lost 8 bases and 2 bases, there was a span of 17 bases. The CDR3 is 15 residues long. For the CDR3, the DNA is TGTGCCAGCGGCGAACTGGACCTCTCCACAGATACGCAGTATTTT. This translates into CASGELDLSTDTQYF.

This rearrangement joins TRBV30 to TRBJ1-3; D possibly corresponds to TRBD1 (6 bases). Trimming removed 0 bases at V and 0 bases at J, with 9 bases between. The CDR3 loop spans 15 amino acids. Germline-derived CDR1 and CDR2 are GTSNPN and SVGIG (reference sequence). DNA for the CDR3: TGTGCCTGGAGTGTAGACAGGATCTCTGGAAACACCATATATTTT. It encodes CAWSVDRISGNTIYF.

The chain's CDR3 is CASSVEGDYSPLHF. In nucleotides, the CDR3 is TGTGCCAGCAGCGTAGAAGGGGACTATTCACCCCTCCACTTT. This chain uses TRBV9 with TRBJ1-6; tentatively, D is TRBD1 (5 bases). The V end was cut by 0 bases, the J end by 8 bases, with 9 bases between. The CDR3 has 14 residues. Per the germline V gene, CDR1 is SGDLS and CDR2 is YYNGEE. Full variable domain (missing parts from reference TRBV9 and TRBJ1-6): DSGVTQTPKHLITATGQRVTLRCSPRSGDLSVYWYQQSLDQGLQFLIQYYNGEERAKGNILERFSAQQFPDLHSELNLSSLELGDSALYFCASSVEGDYSPLHFGNGTRLTVT.

This clone was observed many times. The chain joins TRBV6-1 to TRBJ1-2, with D maybe TRBD1 (6 bases). V shed 6 bases and J shed 3 bases, with 17 bases lying between them. The CDR3 loop spans 15 amino acids. Germline V gene sequence: CDR1 MNHNS, CDR2 SASEGT. This CDR3 reads CASSYGTGSHYGYTF. The CDR3 nucleotides are TGTGCCAGCAGCTACGGAACAGGGTCCCACTATGGCTACACCTTC.